Sequencing of this T cell receptor beta chain was carried out in a study of identifying expanded T cells in peripheral blood. Libraries were prepared by immunoSEQ multiplex PCR; TCRdb keeps only in-frame clonotypes and omits some of them. The table includes approximately 100,000 clones, approximately 88% detected once. The CDR3 is made up of 15 amino acids. V was cut by 2 bases and J by 4 bases, with 15 bases left in between. Germline CDR1 SGDLS, CDR2 YYNGEE. The clonotype originates from a person aged 18 to 69 in good health. Material for sequencing was blood. The rearrangement links TRBV9 to TRBJ1-2; D possibly corresponds to TRBD1 (6 bases). Here the CDR3 DNA reads TGTGCCAGCAGCGTGCACAGGGAAAGGGGCTATGGCTACACCTTC. Translation gives CASSVHRERGYGYTF.